This is a list of T cell receptor beta chains from one sample in a study of human T cells and chemical hapten exposure. TCRdb re-called the RACE reads through MiXCR, storing one row per CDR3 protein. This table has some 340,000 distinct CDR3 sequences, around 7% appearing once. The sequences come from whole blood, collected in connection with sensitization to the hapten diphenylcyclopropenone (DPC). The source is a woman aged 18-30 years with alopecia areata. Some clones in this sample may be carry-over from other donors' samples. Both conserved end residues are part of each CDR3. The D gene is left open where the match is weak. The listing skips clone size in some rows; elsewhere it reads once, few, many or a size class.

clone size	D gene	V gene	J gene	CDR3 protein	CDR3 DNA
.	TRBD1	TRBV5-4	TRBJ2-1	CASSLDKGALEQFF	TGTGCCAGCAGCTTGGATAAGGGGGCGCTTGAGCAGTTCTTC
.	.	TRBV7-3	TRBJ2-3	CASSLAGATGGTDTQYF	TGTGCCAGCAGCTTAGCGGGGGCTACCGGGGGCACAGATACGCAGTATTTT
once	.	TRBV6-5	TRBJ1-5	CASRPVTGDGQPQHF	TGTGCCAGCAGACCGGTGACAGGAGACGGTCAGCCCCAGCATTTT
many	TRBD2	TRBV6-6	TRBJ2-1	CASSYGLAGGKNEQFF	TGTGCCAGCAGTTACGGCCTAGCGGGGGGAAAGAATGAGCAGTTCTTC
.	.	TRBV11-2	TRBJ1-1	CASRERGMNTEAFF	TGTGCCAGCAGGGAACGAGGGATGAACACTGAAGCTTTCTTT
.	.	TRBV5-1	TRBJ2-2	CASSTGFVSTRELFF	TGCGCCAGCAGCACAGGGTTTGTAAGCACCAGGGAGCTGTTTTTT
many	.	TRBV20-1	TRBJ2-1	CSASIAHEQFF	TGCAGTGCTAGTATAGCCCATGAGCAGTTCTTC
.	TRBD1	TRBV9	TRBJ1-1	CASSYTGATEAFF	TGTGCCAGCAGCTATACAGGGGCCACTGAAGCTTTCTTT
many	TRBD1	TRBV10-3	TRBJ1-6	CAISPGQANSPLHF	TGTGCCATCAGTCCGGGACAGGCGAATTCACCCCTCCACTTT
many	.	TRBV18	TRBJ1-6	CASSPQGNSPLHF	TGTGCCAGCTCACCACAGGGGAATTCACCCCTCCACTTT
many	.	TRBV28	TRBJ2-6	CASSFSGVGANVLTF	TGTGCCAGCAGTTTTAGTGGGGTTGGGGCCAACGTCCTGACTTTC
.	.	TRBV28	TRBJ1-1	CASFGSVLMNTEAFF	TGTGCCAGCTTCGGGTCAGTTCTTATGAACACTGAAGCTTTCTTT
few	TRBD2	TRBV2	TRBJ2-3	CASVTSGTTDTQYF	TGTGCCAGCGTTACTAGCGGGACGACAGATACGCAGTATTTT
many	.	TRBV9	TRBJ2-1	CASSVEGLNNEQFF	TGTGCCAGCAGCGTAGAGGGTTTAAACAATGAGCAGTTCTTC
many	.	TRBV12-3/TRBV12-4	TRBJ2-7	CASSFTSTYEQYF	TGTGCCAGCAGTTTTACCTCTACCTACGAGCAGTACTTC
.	.	TRBV2	TRBJ2-5	CASSQSGETQYF	TGTGCCAGCAGTCAATCCGGGGAGACCCAGTACTTC
many	.	TRBV5-4	TRBJ2-5	CASSLAGTTQETQYF	TGTGCCAGCAGCTTGGCCGGGACGACTCAAGAGACCCAGTACTTC
few	.	TRBV7-9	TRBJ1-6	CASSPPRMGNSPLHF	TGTGCCAGCAGCCCGCCGAGAATGGGGAATTCACCCCTCCACTTT
few	TRBD1	TRBV29-1	TRBJ1-2	CSVDPLPGGTGDYGYTF	TGCAGCGTTGACCCACTCCCAGGGGGGACAGGGGACTATGGCTACACCTTC
many	.	TRBV12-3/TRBV12-4	TRBJ2-3	CASATSPDTQYF	TGTGCCAGCGCGACTAGTCCAGATACGCAGTATTTT
few	TRBD1	TRBV5-1	TRBJ1-1	CASSSRDSSYENTEAFF	TGCGCCAGCAGCTCCCGGGACAGTTCATATGAGAACACTGAAGCTTTCTTT
few	.	TRBV5-5	TRBJ2-5	CASSRLPETQYF	TGTGCCAGCAGCCGTCTGCCTGAGACCCAGTACTTC
many	TRBD1	TRBV6-5	TRBJ1-2	CASSYSTGDGYTF	TGTGCCAGCAGTTACTCGACAGGGGATGGCTACACCTTC
.	.	TRBV5-6	TRBJ2-7	CASSLAGIRYEQYF	TGTGCCAGCAGCTTGGCCGGGATAAGGTACGAGCAGTACTTC